The T cell receptor (beta chain) described here comes from a study of shared clonotypes between healthy human individuals. At the level of the study: The plates for each donor numbered three CD4 naive, three CD4 memory, two CD8 naive and one CD8 memory.

Trimming stripped 4 bases from V and 4 bases from J, with 7 bases between. Germline CDR1 and CDR2: LNHDA and SQIVND (reference sequence). This CDR3 spans 12 amino acids. The test was conducted at deep level. The material for each subset, its genomic DNA, was split evenly across several immunoSEQ plates. TCRdb's table, derived via immunoSEQ multiplex PCR, lists solely in-frame clones and lacks some. The sample lists 2.3 million or so clones, about 92% occurring once. Partitioning of CD4+ cells yielded a CD45RA+ naive subset and a CD45RA-negative memory subset. The genes are TRBV19 and TRBJ2-5; D gene unclear. This receptor was obtained from a young man in good health. Some clones in this sample may be carry-over from other donors' samples. The sample was naive CD4+ T cells from PBMCs. Stated subset: CD45RA+ positively selected. CDR3 residues: CASSNDRETQYF. The CDR3 bases are TGTGCCAGTAGTAACGATAGAGAGACCCAGTACTTC.